These 2 T cell receptor beta chains share one sample of origin, sequenced in a study of human T cells and chemical hapten exposure. TCRdb recomputed calls from the RACE reads with MiXCR, one row per CDR3 protein. The table has roughly 380,000 distinct CDR3 sequences, more than 4.5% seen once. The time point is: patch test 1, 2 weeks after DPC sensitization. As to treatment: therapeutic diphenylcyclopropenone sensitization with weekly scalp DPC. The material sequenced was whole blood, taken in connection with sensitization to the hapten diphenylcyclopropenone (DPC). The receptors here all came from a woman aged 45-60 years with alopecia areata. Some clones in this sample may be carry-over from other donors' samples.

This clonotype has a count of ten or more. The chain uses TRBV7-8 and TRBJ2-1; D uncertain. This CDR3 contains 12 residues. Germline loops: CDR1 SGHVS, CDR2 FQNEAQ. V lost 2 bases, J lost 5 bases, and 4 bases lay in between. CDR3 protein: CASSLSDNEQFF. In nucleotides, the CDR3 is TGTGCCAGCAGCTTATCTGACAATGAGCAGTTCTTC.

The chain joins TRBV3-1 to TRBJ1-1; 11 bases agree with TRBD1. V gave up 3 bases and J gave up 4 bases; unmatched junction bases: 4. The CDR3 has 15 amino acids. Germline V gives CDR1 LGHDT, CDR2 YNNKEL (reference sequence). The CDR3 nucleotides are TGTGCCAGCAGCCAGGCCGGGACAGGGGGCACTGAAGCTTTCTTT. Translated: CASSQAGTGGTEAFF.